Shown below are 18 T cell receptor beta chains from a single sample sequenced in a study of cytomegalovirus exposure and HLA in healthy donors. Profiled with immunoSEQ multiplex PCR; TCRdb holds only in-frame clones, not every one. The sample carries about 160,000 clones, around 89% recorded once. The source material was PBMCs. These receptors all come from a man aged 18 to 30 in good health and CMV-seronegative.

The chain links TRBV27 to TRBJ2-1, with D maybe TRBD2 (5 bases). V dropped 1 base and J dropped 9 bases, with 10 bases sitting between them. This CDR3 contains 13 residues. The germline CDR1 and CDR2 sequences are MNHEY and SMNVEV (reference sequence). As DNA, the CDR3 is TGTGCCAGCAGTTTATGGCCGGCGGGTGAGCAGTTCTTC. It specifies CASSLWPAGEQFF.

The chain links TRBV29-1 to TRBJ2-1; 8 bases are a match to TRBD1. After removal of 5 bases from V and 6 bases from J, the junction contained 12 bases not matched to a gene. The germline V gene has CDR1 SQVTM and CDR2 ANQGSEA. This CDR3 spans 15 amino acids. The CDR3 reads CSVTGGQIAINEQFF. The CDR3 DNA is TGCAGCGTTACAGGGGGACAGATAGCAATCAATGAGCAGTTCTTC.

The rearrangement uses TRBV29-1 and TRBJ1-3; perhaps TRBD1 as D (5 bases). CDR1 and CDR2 from the germline V gene are SQVTM and ANQGSEA. The CDR3 has 17 amino acids. V lost 6 bases, J lost 0 bases, and 21 bases lay in between. DNA for the CDR3: TGCAGCGTCGATGACAGTGCTGGGCTCTCCTCTGGAAACACCATATATTTT. It specifies CSVDDSAGLSSGNTIYF.

A remark on this clone: Other DNA sequences in this sample translate to the same CDR3. This chain joins TRBV11-2 and TRBJ1-5; tentatively, D is TRBD1 (5 bases). Germline lookup yields CDR1 SGHAT and CDR2 FQNNGV. The CDR3 runs to 14 residues. With 0 bases removed from V and 4 bases from J, the gap between germline ends came to 7 bases. The CDR3 sequence is CASSLDRVNQPQHF. CDR3 DNA sequence: TGTGCCAGCAGCTTAGACAGGGTGAATCAGCCCCAGCATTTT.

This chain joins TRBV2 and TRBJ2-5; TRBD2 might be the D (6 bases). This CDR3 has 16 amino acids. Germline values: CDR1 SNHLY, CDR2 FYNNEI. The ends were cut back, 8 bases at V and 1 base at J, with 20 bases in the middle. The CDR3 protein is CASPGTGLLTQETQYF. Written as DNA, the CDR3 is TGTGCCAGCCCCGGGACTGGACTCTTAACCCAAGAGACCCAGTACTTC.

J is TRBJ2-2 and V is TRBV29-1; maybe TRBD2 (5 bases). Germline loops: CDR1 SQVTM, CDR2 ANQGSEA. Trimming stripped 7 bases from V and 6 bases from J, with 18 bases between. The CDR3 contains 14 residues. CDR3 DNA: TGCAGCGCTCAACCTCCTAACGGGGCCGGGGAGCTGTTTTTT. Its protein is CSAQPPNGAGELFF.

Concerning this clone: The sample has other DNA sequences that encode this CDR3 too. This chain connects TRBV5-1 to TRBJ2-3, with 8 bases identical to TRBD1. Germline loops: CDR1 SGHRS, CDR2 YFSETQ. This CDR3 contains 15 residues. With V trimmed by 4 bases and J by 1 base, 5 bases remained unmatched. The CDR3 is CASSLEGQGTDTQYF. The CDR3 DNA follows: TGCGCCAGCAGCCTGGAGGGACAGGGCACAGATACGCAGTATTTT.

The genes are TRBV11-2 and TRBJ1-3; D is unresolved. This CDR3 region has 16 residues. Germline CDR1 SGHAT, CDR2 FQNNGV. V dropped 1 base and J dropped 0 bases, with 10 bases sitting between them. DNA for the CDR3: TGTGCCAGCAGCTTAGTTCGTAGCAGCTCTGGAAACACCATATATTTT. This translates into CASSLVRSSSGNTIYF. Full variable domain (remainder filled in from reference TRBV11-2 and TRBJ1-3): EAGVAQSPRYKIIEKRQSVAFWCNPISGHATLYWYQQILGQGPKLLIQFQNNGVVDDSQLPKDRFSAERLKGVDSTLKIQPAKLEDSAVYLCASSLVRSSSGNTIYFGEGSWLTVV.

This clone showed up just once. CDR3 sequence (DNA): TGTGCCAGCGCGACAGGGGGCACGTACGAGCAGTACTTC. It translates to CASATGGTYEQYF. The chain uses TRBV10-3 and TRBJ2-7; TRBD1 agrees at 10 bases. This CDR3 region has 13 residues. Germline V gives CDR1 ENHRY, CDR2 SYGVKD. Trimming removed 10 bases from V and 4 bases from J; junction bases left unmatched: 7.

The V call is TRBV19, the J call TRBJ2-3; TRBD1 might be the D (8 bases). CDR1 and CDR2 from the germline V gene are LNHDA and SQIVND (reference sequence). The CDR3 contains 16 residues. The ends were cut back, 5 bases at V and 6 bases at J, with 21 bases in the middle. CDR3 sequence (DNA): TGTGCCAGTAGTTTTACAGGGGGGGAACTTTGGGATACGCAGTATTTT. Amino acids: CASSFTGGELWDTQYF.

This rearrangement joins TRBV25-1 to TRBJ1-5, with 10 bases aligning to TRBD1. Germline V CDR1 and CDR2: MGHDK, SYGVNS. The CDR3 has 16 residues. V gave up 9 bases and J gave up 2 bases; unmatched junction bases: 10. The CDR3 nucleotides are TGTGCCAGTACCCGGGACAGGGGAGAGGGCAATCAGCCCCAGCATTTT. Protein: CASTRDRGEGNQPQHF.

As concerns this clone: At one end the junction does not follow the germline gene, possibly because of a read error. This sequence joins TRBV7-7 and TRBJ2-1; 9 nucleotides agree with TRBD2. Germline lookup yields CDR1 SSHAT and CDR2 FNYEAQ (reference sequence). The CDR3 has 15 amino acids. The DNA of the CDR3 is TGTGCTAGCAGCTTGAGCGGGGGGCCGAACAATGAGCAGTTCTTC. Its translation is CASSLSGGPNNEQFF.

This clone showed up just once. The rearrangement links TRBV6-1 to TRBJ2-5, with 9 bases matching TRBD1. The germline V gene encodes CDR1 MNHNS and CDR2 SASEGT. V shed 2 bases and J 1 base; nucleotides not matched to a gene: 11. The CDR3 is 18 amino acids. The CDR3 here is CASSEQGQGLPFQETQYF. The DNA for the CDR3 is TGTGCCAGCAGTGAACAGGGACAGGGATTACCCTTCCAAGAGACCCAGTACTTC.

This clone appeared once. This chain uses TRBV7-8 with TRBJ2-7, with D perhaps TRBD1 (7 bases). Germline values: CDR1 SGHVS, CDR2 FQNEAQ. This CDR3 contains 15 residues. V dropped 5 bases and J dropped 3 bases, with 17 bases sitting between them. In DNA form, the CDR3 reads TGTGCCAGCAGCGGAGGGACAGAGGGCTTCTACGAGCAGTACTTC. Protein sequence: CASSGGTEGFYEQYF.

The rearrangement joins TRBV7-9 to TRBJ1-2, with D maybe TRBD1 (5 bases). Germline CDR1 is SEHNR and CDR2 is FQNEAQ (reference sequence). V lost 3 bases, J lost 4 bases, and 15 bases lay in between. This CDR3 is 15 amino acids long. CDR3 in DNA: TGTGCCAGCAGCTTGAATCCGACAGCAAGCTATGGCTACACCTTC. Amino acids: CASSLNPTASYGYTF.

The gene calls are TRBV7-9 and TRBJ1-2, with 7 positions matching TRBD1. V shed 3 bases, J shed 8 bases, and the junction held 6 bases outside the gene matches. From germline, CDR1 is SEHNR and CDR2 FQNEAQ (reference sequence). The CDR3 loop spans 13 amino acids. The DNA for the CDR3 is TGTGCCAGCAGCTTGTCGACAGGGAACGGCTACACCTTC. Translation gives CASSLSTGNGYTF.

The genes are TRBV10-3 and TRBJ1-4; 8 bases line up with TRBD1. Per germline, CDR1 ENHRY and CDR2 SYGVKD. The CDR3 covers 18 residues. Germline trimming cut 6 bases from V and 0 bases from J; bases unmatched to any gene: 12. The CDR3 bases are TGTGCCATCAGCGACCCGGACAGGGACACTGCAACTAATGAAAAACTGTTTTTT. As protein: CAISDPDRDTATNEKLFF.

The genes are TRBV4-1 and TRBJ2-2; D may be TRBD1 (6 bases). CDR1 is MGHRA and CDR2 is YSYEKL in the germline V gene. V gave up 0 bases and J gave up 4 bases, with 12 bases separating them. The CDR3 loop spans 16 amino acids. The CDR3 bases are TGCGCCAGCAGCCAAGAACAGGGTGCGAGCACCGGGGAGCTGTTTTTT. This gives the protein CASSQEQGASTGELFF.